The rows below give T cell receptor beta chains drawn from one sample of a study of cytomegalovirus exposure and HLA in healthy donors. This table comes from immunoSEQ multiplex PCR, and its TCRdb copy is limited to in-frame clones, with some not included. The repertoire has 120,000 or so clones, 78% of them found once; the top ten carry 11%. Sample: PBMCs. The receptors derive from a man aged 25-40 years in good health and CMV-seropositive. The CDR3 runs from the conserved cysteine through the conserved F or W. A D gene is named only where the DNA matches it firmly. A row's size may be missing; if present it is once, few, many or a size class.

>-|TRBD1|TRBV29-1|TRBJ1-2
CSVPRQGEWGYTF
TGCAGCGTTCCGAGGCAGGGGGAATGGGGCTACACCTTC
>few|-|TRBV11-2|TRBJ2-2
CASNPGLGRGSTGELFF
TGTGCCAGCAACCCCGGCCTGGGAAGGGGTAGTACCGGGGAGCTGTTTTTT
>-|-|TRBV2|TRBJ1-1
CASGHLRRVEAFF
TGTGCCAGCGGCCACTTAAGGAGGGTCGAAGCTTTCTTT
>-|-|TRBV11-2|TRBJ1-1
CASSLRGSGNTEAFF
TGTGCCAGCAGCTTACGGGGATCAGGGAACACTGAAGCTTTCTTT
>-|TRBD2|TRBV2|TRBJ2-1
CASSLASGSEQFF
TGTGCCAGCAGTTTGGCTAGCGGTAGTGAGCAGTTCTTC
>-|TRBD1|TRBV2|TRBJ1-1
CASRRTGMNTEAFF
TGTGCCAGCAGGAGGACAGGGATGAACACTGAAGCTTTCTTT
>-|TRBD1|TRBV11-2|TRBJ1-1
CASSYQRTGGPEAFF
TGTGCCAGCAGCTACCAACGGACAGGGGGCCCTGAAGCTTTCTTT
>few|-|TRBV28|TRBJ2-1
CATRANLYNEQFF
TGTGCCACCCGTGCTAATCTCTACAATGAGCAGTTCTTC
>-|-|TRBV7-2|TRBJ1-2
CASSPQIISNYGYTF
TGTGCCAGCAGCCCGCAGATCATCTCTAACTATGGCTACACCTTC
>-|-|TRBV5-1|TRBJ1-1
CASSPGQSEAFF
TGCGCCAGCAGCCCTGGACAGTCTGAAGCTTTCTTT
>-|TRBD2|TRBV14|TRBJ2-7
CASSQLGREGYEQYF
TGTGCCAGCAGCCAGCTTGGGAGGGAGGGGTACGAGCAGTACTTC
>-|-|TRBV7-9|TRBJ1-2
CASSQRGAAVYGYTF
TGTGCCAGCAGCCAACGGGGAGCAGCCGTATATGGCTACACCTTC
>-|-|TRBV21-1|TRBJ2-5
CASSKYSGRGETQYF
TGTGCCAGCAGCAAATATAGCGGGAGAGGAGAGACCCAGTACTTC
>-|TRBD1|TRBV9|TRBJ1-4
CASTPGTAPNEKLFF
TGTGCCAGCACCCCTGGGACAGCTCCCAATGAAAAACTGTTTTTT
>-|-|TRBV14|TRBJ2-1
CASSQDRNEQFF
TGTGCCAGCAGCCAAGACCGCAATGAGCAGTTCTTC
>-|-|TRBV7-7|TRBJ2-5
CASSLVWGVAETQYF
TGTGCTAGCAGCTTAGTTTGGGGGGTGGCAGAGACCCAGTACTTC
>-|TRBD1|TRBV29-1|TRBJ1-2
CSVLDRGGGYTF
TGCAGCGTCTTGGACAGGGGAGGTGGCTACACCTTC
>-|TRBD2|TRBV6-5|TRBJ2-1
CASTPTSGFNEQFF
TGTGCCAGCACCCCGACTAGCGGGTTCAATGAGCAGTTCTTC
>-|TRBD2|TRBV29-1|TRBJ2-3
CSVVGGSTDTQYF
TGCAGCGTTGTGGGCGGGAGTACAGATACGCAGTATTTT
>-|TRBD1|TRBV6-6|TRBJ2-1
CASSSRDRAYNEQFF
TGTGCCAGCAGCTCCCGGGACAGGGCGTACAATGAGCAGTTCTTC
>once|TRBD1|TRBV29-1|TRBJ2-7
CSVARQGILYEQYF
TGCAGCGTGGCCCGACAGGGGATCCTCTACGAGCAGTACTTC
>-|-|TRBV19|TRBJ2-7
CASSIDPSSYEQYF
TGTGCCAGTAGTATAGATCCTAGCAGCTACGAGCAGTACTTC
>-|-|TRBV28|TRBJ1-4
CASSFGQTSTNEKLFF
TGTGCCAGCAGTTTCGGACAGACCTCAACTAATGAAAAACTGTTTTTT
>-|TRBD1|TRBV5-6|TRBJ1-1
CASSLTWDSYTEAFF
TGTGCCAGCAGCCTAACCTGGGACAGCTACACTGAAGCTTTCTTT
>-|-|TRBV19|TRBJ2-6
CASSIGRSGANVLTF
TGTGCCAGTAGTATTGGCCGCTCTGGGGCCAACGTCCTGACTTTC
>-|TRBD1|TRBV9|TRBJ1-3
CASSATGTGRSGNTIYF
TGTGCCAGCAGCGCCACCGGGACAGGCCGCTCTGGAAACACCATATATTTT
>-|TRBD1|TRBV7-2|TRBJ1-1
CASSFWGQGPTGVAFF
TGTGCCAGCAGCTTCTGGGGACAGGGGCCCACAGGGGTAGCTTTCTTT
>few|TRBD1|TRBV28|TRBJ1-1
CASRQGSRGLWGEAFF
TGTGCCAGCAGGCAGGGGTCCAGGGGGCTATGGGGTGAAGCTTTCTTT
>-|-|TRBV6-5|TRBJ2-1
CASSPHKDYEQFF
TGTGCCAGCAGTCCGCATAAAGACTATGAGCAGTTCTTC
>-|-|TRBV28|TRBJ2-7
CASSLTNISYEQYF
TGTGCCAGCAGTTTAACTAACATTAGTTACGAGCAGTACTTC
>-|TRBD2|TRBV6-1|TRBJ2-1
CASSDQAGVYNEQFF
TGTGCCAGCAGTGATCAAGCGGGAGTCTACAATGAGCAGTTCTTC
>once|TRBD1|TRBV7-9|TRBJ2-3
CASSLLLRTGGF
TGTGCCAGCAGCTTACTTCTTCGGACAGGGGGATTT
>-|TRBD1|TRBV10-3|TRBJ2-1
CATNGQGSYNEQFF
TGTGCCACCAACGGACAGGGCTCCTACAATGAGCAGTTCTTC
>-|TRBD2|TRBV6-6|TRBJ2-7
CASSPTGTSGRGEQYF
TGTGCCAGCAGCCCAACCGGGACTAGCGGGAGAGGCGAGCAGTACTTC
>few|-|TRBV18|TRBJ2-7
CASSPRSAGSTYEQYF
TGTGCCAGCTCACCACGCTCGGCAGGCTCTACCTACGAGCAGTACTTC
>-|-|TRBV28|TRBJ2-7
CASSSPTEGRYEQYF
TGTGCCAGCAGTTCCCCCACGGAGGGGAGGTACGAGCAGTACTTC
>-|-|TRBV27|TRBJ2-1
CASSLSPLDSRGNEQFF
TGTGCCAGCAGTTTATCTCCCCTCGACAGCCGTGGGAATGAGCAGTTCTTC
>-|-|TRBV5-8|TRBJ1-2
CASSLMAGGPYGYTF
TGTGCCAGCAGCTTGATGGCAGGAGGCCCCTATGGCTACACCTTC
>-|TRBD2|TRBV13|TRBJ2-7
CASSDSGRAWEQYF
TGTGCCAGCAGCGACAGCGGGAGGGCTTGGGAGCAGTACTTC
>-|TRBD1|TRBV15|TRBJ1-2
CATSSRDRGRNYGYTF
TGTGCCACCAGCAGCAGGGACAGGGGGCGAAACTATGGCTACACCTTC
>-|TRBD2|TRBV7-2|TRBJ2-3
CASSLGGTSLSDTQYF
TGTGCCAGCAGCTTAGGTGGGACTAGCCTCTCAGATACGCAGTATTTT
>once|-|TRBV10-3|TRBJ2-3
CAISIKRQSSTDTQYF
TGTGCCATCAGTATAAAACGACAGTCTAGCACAGATACGCAGTATTTT
>-|TRBD2|TRBV9|TRBJ2-1
CASSVRRAGVRFNEQFF
TGTGCCAGCAGCGTAAGGCGAGCGGGAGTTCGGTTTAATGAGCAGTTCTTC
>-|TRBD2|TRBV9|TRBJ2-1
CASSVVGTSGYNEQFF
TGTGCCAGCAGCGTAGTCGGGACTAGCGGTTACAATGAGCAGTTCTTC
>-|-|TRBV2|TRBJ1-1
CASSYPDSEAFF
TGTGCCAGCAGTTACCCGGACAGTGAAGCTTTCTTT
>-|-|TRBV4-3|TRBJ2-7
CASSQENRVGFAYEQYF
TGCGCCAGCAGCCAAGAGAACAGGGTCGGTTTTGCCTACGAGCAGTACTTC
>-|-|TRBV6-6|TRBJ2-7
CASVSGSIQNEQYF
TGTGCCAGCGTCTCGGGGTCCATCCAGAACGAGCAGTACTTC
>few|-|TRBV18|TRBJ2-7
CASSPVTYEQYF
TGTGCCAGCTCCCCCGTAACCTACGAGCAGTACTTC
>-|-|TRBV11-3|TRBJ2-1
CASSLSDTDNEQFF
TGTGCCAGCAGCTTATCTGACACCGACAATGAGCAGTTCTTC
>-|TRBD1|TRBV13|TRBJ2-7
CASSLDRSSYEQYF
TGTGCCAGCAGCTTGGACAGGAGCTCCTACGAGCAGTACTTC
>-|-|TRBV27|TRBJ1-1
CASTLRPAGNTEAFF
TGTGCCAGCACTCTCCGTCCGGCGGGGAACACTGAAGCTTTCTTT
>-|-|TRBV19|TRBJ1-5
CASSKTGPNQPQHF
TGTGCCAGTAGCAAGACAGGACCGAATCAGCCCCAGCATTTT
>few|TRBD1|TRBV30|TRBJ2-2
CAWRAQGRDTGELFF
TGTGCCTGGAGAGCACAGGGGCGGGACACCGGGGAGCTGTTTTTT
>-|TRBD2|TRBV29-1|TRBJ2-7
CSVGTSGYEQYF
TGCAGCGTTGGGACTAGCGGGTACGAGCAGTACTTC
>-|-|TRBV7-3|TRBJ2-1
CASSSSRGDEQFF
TGTGCCAGCAGCTCTAGTCGGGGAGATGAGCAGTTCTTC